Below, one T cell receptor (beta chain) is given with its context. Its antigen is unidentified. This entry is derived from a study of vaccination effects on CD4 cells after COVID-19. Expansion of antigen-specific CD4+ T cells with viral peptide pools was carried out by the ViraFEST assay before sequencing. Scientists isolated CD4+ T cells after a roughly 9-day culture period ended. The participants, recipients of two vaccine doses, got either BNT162b2 or mRNA-1273. The method was immunoSEQ multiplex PCR; TCRdb's version includes in-frame clones alone and lacks a portion of them. Of fewer than 50,000 clones in the sample, roughly 79% were seen once. Trimming removed 3 bases at V and 4 bases at J, with 14 bases between. The CDR3 is 15 amino acids. Germline V gives CDR1 MDHEN, CDR2 SYDVKM.

Sequencing used CD4+ T cells from PBMCs cultured with HCoV-NL63 spike peptides, obtained after COVID-19 vaccination. The chain joins TRBV28 to TRBJ2-3; D gene uncertain. This clonotype was sampled from a human donor who received a COVID-19 vaccine. Some clones in this sample may be carry-over from other donors' samples. CDR3 coding DNA: TGTGCCAGCAGTTTCCAGTTCCCCCGGGCAGATACGCAGTATTTT. As protein: CASSFQFPRADTQYF.